Sequencing of this T cell receptor (beta chain) was carried out in a study of cytomegalovirus exposure and HLA in healthy donors. General observations from the study: Immune exposure information comprised only CMV serostatus. Cytomegalovirus association was listed for approximately 160 TCR beta chains. The study carried out a later analysis of TCR beta sequences. It associated 16,951 of them with specific HLA alleles at a false discovery rate of 0.05.

This clone showed up just a few times. Antigen unknown. 13 Jbeta primers and 60 Vbeta primers were used for the PCR. Repertoires were generated with immunoSEQ multiplex PCR, while TCRdb's copy carries only in-frame clones and drops some. The sample lists 90,000 to 120,000 clones; approximately 74% were seen once. Unrecorded immune exposure was likely among donors, who were nominally healthy when sampled. Sequenced: PBMCs. The clonotype was recovered from a woman in her forties in good health and CMV-seropositive.

This CDR3 is CASSQETGYEQYF. The CDR3 DNA is TGCGCCAGCAGCCAAGAGACAGGCTACGAGCAGTACTTC. The chain uses TRBV4-1 and TRBJ2-7, with D maybe TRBD1 (6 bases). The V gene's germline CDR1 is MGHRA and CDR2 YSYEKL. CDR3 length equals 13 residues. Between the trimmed V and J ends, which lost 0 bases and 3 bases, there was a span of 6 bases.